A selection of T cell receptor beta chains follows, all from one sample in a study of somatic mutations in cytotoxic T cells in rheumatoid arthritis. TCRdb keeps only in-frame clones here, not all; method: immunoSEQ multiplex PCR. The sample holds about 19,000 clones, around 81% seen once. Sample: CD8+ T cells sorted from blood. The receptors shown here come from a man younger than 30 with rheumatoid arthritis. The CDR3 runs from the conserved cysteine through the conserved F or W. D genes are given only for firm matches. Rows give clone size only sometimes, using once, few, many, or a class for an expanded clone.

D gene: -; V gene: TRBV15; J gene: TRBJ2-1; clone size: -; CDR3 protein: CATSRDYGQDYNEQFF
D gene: -; V gene: TRBV10-3; J gene: TRBJ1-1; clone size: -; CDR3 protein: CAISEWDTEAFF
D gene: TRBD1; V gene: TRBV4-2; J gene: TRBJ1-4; clone size: -; CDR3 protein: CASSQNPGQGGDEKLFF
D gene: TRBD1; V gene: TRBV6-5; J gene: TRBJ1-4; clone size: -; CDR3 protein: CARPGQRNEKLFF
D gene: TRBD1; V gene: TRBV7-8; J gene: TRBJ2-7; clone size: -; CDR3 protein: CASSLLTGFSHEQYF
D gene: -; V gene: TRBV19; J gene: TRBJ2-2; clone size: -; CDR3 protein: CASRGSTNTGELFF
D gene: -; V gene: TRBV4-1; J gene: TRBJ1-1; clone size: -; CDR3 protein: CASSQGEGGVTEAFF
D gene: -; V gene: TRBV27; J gene: TRBJ1-5; clone size: -; CDR3 protein: CASSPSLIVKGSNQPQHF
D gene: -; V gene: TRBV6-5; J gene: TRBJ2-2; clone size: -; CDR3 protein: CASSYSGHNTGELFF
D gene: -; V gene: TRBV6-5; J gene: TRBJ2-7; clone size: -; CDR3 protein: CASSYRDHLDEQYF
D gene: -; V gene: TRBV7-3; J gene: TRBJ2-3; clone size: -; CDR3 protein: CASSLTSGFTDTQYF
D gene: -; V gene: TRBV13; J gene: TRBJ2-1; clone size: -; CDR3 protein: CASSLPSSYNEQFF
D gene: -; V gene: TRBV2; J gene: TRBJ1-1; clone size: -; CDR3 protein: CASSDPGSGTEAFF
D gene: -; V gene: TRBV28; J gene: TRBJ1-1; clone size: -; CDR3 protein: CASRPRAGPDTEAFF
D gene: -; V gene: TRBV7-2; J gene: TRBJ2-7; clone size: -; CDR3 protein: CASSSGTSAYEQYF
D gene: -; V gene: TRBV27; J gene: TRBJ2-7; clone size: -; CDR3 protein: CASSFGGATGEQYF
D gene: -; V gene: TRBV25-1; J gene: TRBJ2-1; clone size: -; CDR3 protein: CASSDYNEQFF
D gene: -; V gene: TRBV30; J gene: TRBJ1-2; clone size: -; CDR3 protein: CAWSVVGTNYGYTF
D gene: -; V gene: TRBV11-2; J gene: TRBJ1-1; clone size: -; CDR3 protein: CASRTGHTEAFF
D gene: TRBD1; V gene: TRBV9; J gene: TRBJ1-1; clone size: -; CDR3 protein: CASSSPPGQGDTEAFF
D gene: TRBD1; V gene: TRBV15; J gene: TRBJ2-7; clone size: -; CDR3 protein: CATSEDRGDFYEQYF
D gene: TRBD2; V gene: TRBV9; J gene: TRBJ2-3; clone size: -; CDR3 protein: CASSASGGVTDTQYF
D gene: -; V gene: TRBV13; J gene: TRBJ2-3; clone size: -; CDR3 protein: CASTRRGADYTDTQYF
D gene: -; V gene: TRBV28; J gene: TRBJ1-1; clone size: -; CDR3 protein: CASSFLDREPNTEAFF
D gene: TRBD1; V gene: TRBV13; J gene: TRBJ2-2; clone size: -; CDR3 protein: CASSSPQGADGKLFF
D gene: -; V gene: TRBV6-5; J gene: TRBJ2-7; clone size: -; CDR3 protein: CASSTGRPYEQYF
D gene: TRBD1; V gene: TRBV29-1; J gene: TRBJ2-2; clone size: medium-sized; CDR3 protein: CSVRDRDTGELFF
D gene: TRBD1; V gene: TRBV5-1; J gene: TRBJ2-7; clone size: -; CDR3 protein: CASRAGQGISYEQYF
D gene: TRBD2; V gene: TRBV7-9; J gene: TRBJ2-1; clone size: -; CDR3 protein: CAGRPFDGASGGRDNEQFF
D gene: -; V gene: TRBV29-1; J gene: TRBJ1-2; clone size: once; CDR3 protein: CSVDRRTYGYTF
D gene: -; V gene: TRBV6-1; J gene: TRBJ2-7; clone size: few; CDR3 protein: CASGYEQYF
D gene: -; V gene: TRBV7-9; J gene: TRBJ2-1; clone size: -; CDR3 protein: CASSSHNNEQFF
D gene: TRBD1; V gene: TRBV27; J gene: TRBJ1-1; clone size: -; CDR3 protein: CASSFYGTGGVFPTEAFF
D gene: TRBD1; V gene: TRBV11-2; J gene: TRBJ1-5; clone size: -; CDR3 protein: CASSLGDRGYSNQPQHF
D gene: -; V gene: TRBV15; J gene: TRBJ1-2; clone size: -; CDR3 protein: CATSRPHTAGYGYTF
D gene: TRBD1; V gene: TRBV11-2; J gene: TRBJ2-7; clone size: -; CDR3 protein: CASSLGTGGLNSYEQYF
D gene: -; V gene: TRBV11-2; J gene: TRBJ1-1; clone size: -; CDR3 protein: CASSLYRQLNTEAFF
D gene: -; V gene: TRBV4-1; J gene: TRBJ1-5; clone size: few; CDR3 protein: CASSQSRGRYQPQHF
D gene: -; V gene: TRBV4-1; J gene: TRBJ2-1; clone size: -; CDR3 protein: CASSQGQPPTVNEQFF
D gene: -; V gene: TRBV7-9; J gene: TRBJ2-3; clone size: -; CDR3 protein: CASSLGGLGTDTQYF
D gene: -; V gene: TRBV7-8; J gene: TRBJ1-3; clone size: -; CDR3 protein: CASSPYRNPYSFPMDTIYF
D gene: -; V gene: TRBV4-1; J gene: TRBJ1-1; clone size: -; CDR3 protein: CASSQGVAGNTEAFF
D gene: -; V gene: TRBV6-1; J gene: TRBJ2-7; clone size: few; CDR3 protein: CASRGGNEQYF